The sequence of this T cell receptor (beta chain) was determined in a study of CD8+CD57+ T cells in acquired aplastic anemia. The CDR3 has 12 residues. Germline loops: CDR1 DFQATT, CDR2 SNEGSKA (reference sequence). Trimming cost V 5 bases and J 5 bases; bases outside gene matches: 4. This clonotype was counted only a few times. CD8+CD57+ cell expansion, shown by flow cytometry, had occurred in the patients selected for sequencing. It was genomic DNA that served as the template for profiling TCR beta VDJ and CDR3. TCRdb analysed the reads with MiXCR anew, one entry per CDR3 protein. The sample lists roughly 200,000 distinct CDR3 sequences, nearly 65% occurring once.

This sequence was found in a human donor with aplastic anemia. This rearrangement joins TRBV20-1 to TRBJ2-7; 9 bases agree with TRBD1. Sequenced material: sorted CD4+, CD8+, or CD8+CD57+ T cells (not recorded which) from PBMCs. This CDR3 is CSAYRGQDEQYF. CDR3 sequence (DNA): TGCAGTGCTTACAGGGGGCAGGACGAGCAGTACTTC.